These 8 T cell receptor beta chains came from one sample sequenced in a study of blood T cell repertoires in COVID-19. Clones were read by immunoSEQ multiplex PCR, and TCRdb kept only the in-frame ones, dropping some. The sample has some 130,000 clones; more than 70% are singletons. Material: peripheral blood. The receptors here all came from a human donor in a cohort sampled during active COVID-19.

The genes are TRBV15 and TRBJ1-5, with TRBD1 as a possible D gene (5 bases). The CDR3 runs to 14 residues. The V and J ends lost 0 bases and 4 bases respectively, with 7 bases between them. Germline V gene data show CDR1 as LNHNV and CDR2 as YYDKDF (reference sequence). The CDR3 coding sequence is TGTGCCACCAGCAGAGACGGGGGTAATCAGCCCCAGCATTTT. Encoded protein: CATSRDGGNQPQHF.

V gene TRBV20-1 combines with J gene TRBJ2-1; D is perhaps TRBD2 (5 bases). This CDR3 has 14 amino acids. Per the germline V gene, CDR1 is DFQATT and CDR2 is SNEGSKA (reference sequence). Between the trimmed V and J ends, which lost 3 bases and 9 bases, there was a span of 18 bases. The CDR3 DNA reads as TGCAGTGCTAGTGAGGGCCCCGGATCATTTGAGCAGTTCTTC. Its translation is CSASEGPGSFEQFF.

The gene calls are TRBV6-5 and TRBJ1-1; D is unresolved. Trimming removed 2 bases from V and 4 bases from J, with 14 bases in between. Germline assignment: CDR1 MNHEY and CDR2 SVGAGI. This CDR3 region has 15 residues. CDR3 DNA: TGTGCCAGCAGTTACATGCCCCAACTCGGCACTGAAGCTTTCTTT. Its protein is CASSYMPQLGTEAFF.

V gene TRBV2 combines with J gene TRBJ1-1; tentative D call: TRBD1 (5 bases). The germline V and J ends were trimmed by 8 bases and 5 bases, with 12 bases remaining between them. This CDR3 is 12 amino acids long. CDR1 SNHLY and CDR2 FYNNEI come from the germline V gene. The CDR3 region is CASSGAGTEAFF. CDR3 in DNA: TGTGCCAGCTCTGGGGCGGGGACTGAAGCTTTCTTT.

The chain couples TRBV20-1 to TRBJ2-7, with TRBD1 matching 7 bases. CDR1 is DFQATT, CDR2 SNEGSKA, per germline (reference sequence). With 3 bases clipped from V and 3 bases from J, the junction kept 11 bases outside the gene matches. The CDR3 has 15 amino acids. The CDR3 reads CSASSTGTVNYEQYF. CDR3 coding DNA: TGCAGTGCTAGTTCCACCGGGACAGTAAACTACGAGCAGTACTTC.

The V and J genes are TRBV19 and TRBJ1-2; TRBD1 might be the D (6 bases). Germline V CDR1 and CDR2: LNHDA, SQIVND (reference sequence). The CDR3 consists of 14 residues. With 6 bases removed from V and 4 bases from J, the gap between germline ends came to 15 bases. DNA of the CDR3: TGTGCCAGTAGCCTGCGAGGGGGAGTCTATGGCTACACCTTC. This translates into CASSLRGGVYGYTF.

The chain uses TRBV6-1 and TRBJ2-2; D is uncertain. Trimming shortened V by 3 bases and J by 3 bases, and 8 bases separated the two germline ends. The length of the CDR3 is 14 residues. The germline V gene has CDR1 MNHNS and CDR2 SASEGT. The CDR3 coding sequence is TGTGCCAGCAGTGAGGTACAGCACACCGGGGAGCTGTTTTTT. Translating it yields CASSEVQHTGELFF.

The V call is TRBV12-3 or TRBV12-4, the J call TRBJ1-1; 7 positions match TRBD1. J was trimmed by 6 bases and V by 6 bases; bases with no gene match: 7. The length of the CDR3 is 13 residues. CDR3 protein: CASSQSTGAEAFF. CDR3 coding DNA: TGTGCCAGCAGCCAGTCCACAGGGGCTGAAGCTTTCTTT.